The clone carrying this TCR beta chain was recorded a few times. Its specificity is not known. V lost 0 bases to trimming and J lost 8 bases, with 19 bases between them. This CDR3 has 16 amino acids. Per germline, CDR1 SGHRS and CDR2 YFSETQ. This record comes from a study of CD8 T cells in ankylosing spondylitis. Regarding the study as a whole: Earlier studies detected some motif variants in reactive arthritis synovial fluid and blood. It appeared that ankylosing spondylitis blood was characterized by a TCR beta motif of eight highly homologous variants. Matched ankylosing spondylitis synovial fluid reportedly contained a significantly enriched population of disease-linked clones. Clones linked to disease, bearing a CD8+ phenotype, were relatively rare in peripheral blood.

TCRdb itself ran the 5' RACE reads through MiXCR, one entry per CDR3 protein. The data show a few hundred thousand distinct CDR3 sequences, with 9.5% to 15% seen just once and 6.8% held by the top ten. The chain carries TRBV5-1 and TRBJ2-3, with TRBD1 as a possible D gene (6 bases). Source material: blood, either unsorted or a sorted T cell fraction (not recorded which). The receptor's source is a male donor with ankylosing spondylitis. The CDR3 region is CASSLVAGVTSFTQYF. The CDR3 coding sequence is TGCGCCAGCAGCTTGGTGGCAGGGGTTACTTCTTTTACGCAGTATTTT. Filled out from reference TRBV5-1 and TRBJ2-3, the complete variable domain reads KAGVTQTPRYLIKTRGQQVTLSCSPISGHRSVSWYQQTPGQGLQFLFEYFSETQRNKGNFPGRFSGRQFSNSRSEMNVSTLELGDSALYLCASSLVAGVTSFTQYFGPGTRLTVL.